The rows below give T cell receptor beta chains drawn from one sample of a study of neurological immune-mediated disorders. TCRdb passed the 5' RACE reads through MiXCR, listing each CDR3 protein once. The sample lists 65,000 to 90,000 distinct CDR3 sequences; approximately 10% were seen once. Source material: PBMCs. Every receptor here comes from a man in his forties or fifties in good health. The CDR3 runs from the conserved cysteine through the conserved F or W. The size of a clone is reported for some rows only, either as once, few or many, or as a class for expanded clones.

CDR3	J	size	V
CSAGEGGSIGELFF	TRBJ2-2	many	TRBV20-1
CASSLSGTSTTDTQYF	TRBJ2-3	many	TRBV7-2
CAISETVGYGYTF	TRBJ1-2	once	TRBV10-3
CSVHPGTGDDEQFF	TRBJ2-1	few	TRBV29-1
CASSELGLETQYF	TRBJ2-5	many	TRBV2
CASSYSKGGLGGSREKLFF	TRBJ1-4	many	TRBV6-6
CASSVTPGQTYNEQFF	TRBJ2-1	few	TRBV5-1
CASSASPGTADTQYF	TRBJ2-3	many	TRBV2
CASSPQGLNTEAFF	TRBJ1-1	many	TRBV28
CSARDAGLAGGNNEQFF	TRBJ2-1	few	TRBV20-1
CASSANTAGRQYQETQYF	TRBJ2-5	.	TRBV5-1
CASSKAGPFVEQYF	TRBJ2-7	.	TRBV12-3/TRBV12-4
CASSLEVAGYNEQFF	TRBJ2-1	many	TRBV5-1
CSARDLRGGLSYEQYF	TRBJ2-7	many	TRBV20-1
CAWSVDGTAEAFF	TRBJ1-1	many	TRBV30
CASSSPTANTEAFF	TRBJ1-1	medium-sized	TRBV7-6
CSGRSGADNQPQHF	TRBJ1-5	many	TRBV20-1
CSARISNQPQHF	TRBJ1-5	once	TRBV20-1
CAWSVSQTLAFF	TRBJ1-1	many	TRBV30
CASRSPGAGTEAFF	TRBJ1-1	many	TRBV6-5
CASSQEEGAGTEAFF	TRBJ1-1	many	TRBV3-1
CASSRLDNEQFF	TRBJ2-1	many	TRBV5-5